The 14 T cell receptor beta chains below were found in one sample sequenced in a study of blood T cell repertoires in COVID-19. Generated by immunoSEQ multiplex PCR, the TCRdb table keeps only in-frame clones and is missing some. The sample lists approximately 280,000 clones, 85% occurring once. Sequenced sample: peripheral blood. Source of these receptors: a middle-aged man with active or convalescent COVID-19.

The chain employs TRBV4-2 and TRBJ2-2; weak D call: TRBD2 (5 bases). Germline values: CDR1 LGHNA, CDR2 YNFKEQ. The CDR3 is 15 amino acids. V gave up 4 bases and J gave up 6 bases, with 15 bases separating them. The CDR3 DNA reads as TGTGCCAGCAGCCCTGGTGGACTCAAGGCCGGGGAGCTGTTTTTT. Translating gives CASSPGGLKAGELFF.

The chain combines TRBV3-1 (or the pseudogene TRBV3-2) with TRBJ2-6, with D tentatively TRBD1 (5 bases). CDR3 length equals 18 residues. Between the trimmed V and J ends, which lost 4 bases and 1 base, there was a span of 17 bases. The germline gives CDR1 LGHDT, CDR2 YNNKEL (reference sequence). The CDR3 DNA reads TGTGCCAGCAGCCCAGGTTCTTGGGGCCAATCTGGGGCCAACGTCCTGACTTTC. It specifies CASSPGSWGQSGANVLTF.

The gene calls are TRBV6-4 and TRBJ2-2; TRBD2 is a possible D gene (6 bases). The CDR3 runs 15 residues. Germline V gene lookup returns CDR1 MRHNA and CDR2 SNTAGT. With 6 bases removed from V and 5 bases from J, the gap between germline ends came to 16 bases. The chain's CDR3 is CASSRDPGVTGELFF. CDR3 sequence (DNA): TGTGCCAGCAGCCGGGACCCGGGGGTAACCGGGGAGCTGTTTTTT.

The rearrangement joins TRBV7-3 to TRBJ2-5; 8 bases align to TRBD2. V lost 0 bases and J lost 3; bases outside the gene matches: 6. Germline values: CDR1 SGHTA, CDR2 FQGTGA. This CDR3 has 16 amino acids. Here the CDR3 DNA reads TGTGCCAGCAGCTTAACGGCCAATAGCGGGGAAGAGACCCAGTACTTC. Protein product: CASSLTANSGEETQYF. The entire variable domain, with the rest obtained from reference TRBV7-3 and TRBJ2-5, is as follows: GAGVSQTPSNKVTEKGKYVELRCDPISGHTALYWYRQSLGQGPEFLIYFQGTGAADDSGLPNDRFFAVRPEGSVSTLKIQRTERGDSAVYLCASSLTANSGEETQYFGPGTRLLVL.

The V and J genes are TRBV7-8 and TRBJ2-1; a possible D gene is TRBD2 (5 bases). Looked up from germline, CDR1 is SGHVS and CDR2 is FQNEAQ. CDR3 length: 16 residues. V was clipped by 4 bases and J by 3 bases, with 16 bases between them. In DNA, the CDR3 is TGTGCCAGCAGCTCCCGAAATGGGGAGTACTACAATGAGCAGTTCTTC. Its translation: CASSSRNGEYYNEQFF.

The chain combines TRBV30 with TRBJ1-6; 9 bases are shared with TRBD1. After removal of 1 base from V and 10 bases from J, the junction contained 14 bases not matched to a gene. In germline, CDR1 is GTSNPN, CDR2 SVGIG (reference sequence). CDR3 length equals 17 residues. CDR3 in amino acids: CAWSAWGQGGYGSPLHF. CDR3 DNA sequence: TGTGCCTGGAGTGCCTGGGGACAGGGAGGTTATGGGTCACCCCTCCACTTT.

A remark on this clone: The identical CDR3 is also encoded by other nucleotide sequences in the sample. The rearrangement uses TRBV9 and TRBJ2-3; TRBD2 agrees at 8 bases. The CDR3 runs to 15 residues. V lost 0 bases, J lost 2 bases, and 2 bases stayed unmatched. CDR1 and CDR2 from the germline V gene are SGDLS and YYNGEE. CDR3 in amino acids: CASSVGGRSTDTQYF. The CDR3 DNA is TGTGCCAGCAGCGTAGGCGGGAGGTCCACAGATACGCAGTATTTT.

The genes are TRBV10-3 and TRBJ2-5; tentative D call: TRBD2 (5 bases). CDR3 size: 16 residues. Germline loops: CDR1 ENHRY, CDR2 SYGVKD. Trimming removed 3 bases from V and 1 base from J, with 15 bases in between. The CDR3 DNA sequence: TGTGCCATCAGTGACCGGGGTATTTCTTTCCAAGAGACCCAGTACTTC. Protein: CAISDRGISFQETQYF.

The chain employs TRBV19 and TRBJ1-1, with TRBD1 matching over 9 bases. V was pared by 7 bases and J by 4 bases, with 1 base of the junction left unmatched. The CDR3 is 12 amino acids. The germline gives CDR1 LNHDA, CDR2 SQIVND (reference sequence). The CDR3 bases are TGTGCCAGTACGGACAGGGGCACTGAAGCTTTCTTT. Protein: CASTDRGTEAFF.

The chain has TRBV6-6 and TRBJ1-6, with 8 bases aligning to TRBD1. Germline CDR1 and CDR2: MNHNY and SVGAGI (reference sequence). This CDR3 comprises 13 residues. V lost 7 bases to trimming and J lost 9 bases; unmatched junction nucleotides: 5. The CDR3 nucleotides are TGTGCCAGCACGGGACAGGCGGTTTCACCCCTCCACTTT. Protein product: CASTGQAVSPLHF.

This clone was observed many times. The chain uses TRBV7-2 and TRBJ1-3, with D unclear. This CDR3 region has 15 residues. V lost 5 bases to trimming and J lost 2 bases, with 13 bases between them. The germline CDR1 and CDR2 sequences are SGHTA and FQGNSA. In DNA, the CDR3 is TGTGCCAGCAGCCCGCTGCGGTTGGCTGGAAACACCATATATTTT. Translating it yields CASSPLRLAGNTIYF.

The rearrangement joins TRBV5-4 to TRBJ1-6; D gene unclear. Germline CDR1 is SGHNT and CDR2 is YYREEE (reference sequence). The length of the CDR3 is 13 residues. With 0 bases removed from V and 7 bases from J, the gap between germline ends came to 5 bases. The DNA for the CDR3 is TGTGCCAGCAGCTTGGACAGAAATTCACCCCTCCACTTT. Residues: CASSLDRNSPLHF. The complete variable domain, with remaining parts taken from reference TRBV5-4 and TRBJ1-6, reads ETGVTQSPTHLIKTRGQQVTLRCSSQSGHNTVSWYQQALGQGPQFIFQYYREEENGRGNFPPRFSGLQFPNYSSELNVNALELDDSALYLCASSLDRNSPLHFGNGTRLTVT.

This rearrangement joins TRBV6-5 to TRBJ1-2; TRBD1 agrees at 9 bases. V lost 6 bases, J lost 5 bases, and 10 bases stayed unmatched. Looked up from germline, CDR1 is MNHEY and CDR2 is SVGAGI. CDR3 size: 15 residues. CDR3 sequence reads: CASREGQGIGYGYTF. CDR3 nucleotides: TGTGCCAGCAGGGAGGGACAGGGAATAGGGTATGGCTACACCTTC.

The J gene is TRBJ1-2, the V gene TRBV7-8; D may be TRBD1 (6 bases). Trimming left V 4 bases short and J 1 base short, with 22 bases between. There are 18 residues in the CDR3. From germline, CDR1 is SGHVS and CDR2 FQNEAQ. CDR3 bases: TGTGCCAGCAGCTCCCATTTGGGGACAAACTTCAATAACTATGGCTACACCTTC. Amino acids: CASSSHLGTNFNNYGYTF.